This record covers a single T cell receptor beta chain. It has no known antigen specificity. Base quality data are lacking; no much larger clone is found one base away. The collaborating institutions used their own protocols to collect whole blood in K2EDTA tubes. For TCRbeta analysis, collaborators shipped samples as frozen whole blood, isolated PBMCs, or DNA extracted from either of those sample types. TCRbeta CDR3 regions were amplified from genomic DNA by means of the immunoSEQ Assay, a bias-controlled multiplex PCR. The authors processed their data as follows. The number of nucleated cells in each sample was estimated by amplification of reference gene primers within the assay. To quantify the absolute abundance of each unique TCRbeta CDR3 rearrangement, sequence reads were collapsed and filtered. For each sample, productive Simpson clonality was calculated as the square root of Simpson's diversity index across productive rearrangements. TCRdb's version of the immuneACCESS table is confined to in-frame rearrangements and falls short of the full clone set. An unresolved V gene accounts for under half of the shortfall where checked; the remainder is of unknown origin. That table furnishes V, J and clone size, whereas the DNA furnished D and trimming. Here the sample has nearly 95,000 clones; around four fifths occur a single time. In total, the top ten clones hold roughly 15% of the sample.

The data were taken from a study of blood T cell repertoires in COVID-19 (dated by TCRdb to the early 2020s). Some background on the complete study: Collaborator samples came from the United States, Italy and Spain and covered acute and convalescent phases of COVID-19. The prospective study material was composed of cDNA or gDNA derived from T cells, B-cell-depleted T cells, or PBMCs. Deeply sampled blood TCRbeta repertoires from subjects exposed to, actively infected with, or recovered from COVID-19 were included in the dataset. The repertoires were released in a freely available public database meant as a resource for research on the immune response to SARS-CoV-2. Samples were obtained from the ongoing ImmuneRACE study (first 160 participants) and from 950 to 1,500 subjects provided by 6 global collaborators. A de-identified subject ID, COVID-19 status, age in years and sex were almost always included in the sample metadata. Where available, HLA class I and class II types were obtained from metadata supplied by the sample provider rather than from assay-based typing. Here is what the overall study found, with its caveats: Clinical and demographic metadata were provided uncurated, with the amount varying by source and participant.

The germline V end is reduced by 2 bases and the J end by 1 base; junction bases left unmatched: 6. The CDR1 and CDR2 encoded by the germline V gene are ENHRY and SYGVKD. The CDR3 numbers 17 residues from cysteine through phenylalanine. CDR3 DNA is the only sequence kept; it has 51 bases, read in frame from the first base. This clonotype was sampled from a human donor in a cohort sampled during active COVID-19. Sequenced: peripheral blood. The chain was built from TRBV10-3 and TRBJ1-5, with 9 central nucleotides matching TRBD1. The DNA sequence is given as TGTGCCATCAGTGAGGGAGGGGACAGGGTAAGCAATCAGCCCCAGCATTTT. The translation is CAISEGGDRVSNQPQHF.